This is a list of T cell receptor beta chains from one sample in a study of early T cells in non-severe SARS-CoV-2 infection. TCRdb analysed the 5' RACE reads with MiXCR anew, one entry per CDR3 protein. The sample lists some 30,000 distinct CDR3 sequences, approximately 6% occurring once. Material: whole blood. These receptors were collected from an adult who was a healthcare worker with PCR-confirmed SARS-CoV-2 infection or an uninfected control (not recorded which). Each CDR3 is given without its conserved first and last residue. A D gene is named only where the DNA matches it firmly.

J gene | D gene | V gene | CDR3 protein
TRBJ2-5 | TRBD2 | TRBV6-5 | ASSKRGLAGEETQY
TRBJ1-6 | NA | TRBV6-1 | ASRSGPSNLNSPLH
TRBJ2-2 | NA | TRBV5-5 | ASSLYPGRTGELF
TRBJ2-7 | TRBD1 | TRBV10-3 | AIRPGTGVYEQY
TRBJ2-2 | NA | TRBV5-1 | ASSFQKNTGELF
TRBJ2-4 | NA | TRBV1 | TSVGIPHGAKNIQY
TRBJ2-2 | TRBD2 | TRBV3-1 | ASRPSTSGKVGELF
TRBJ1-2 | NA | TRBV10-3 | AISVNLQGPGRGYT
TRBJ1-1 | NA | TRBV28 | ASSLLGREATEAF
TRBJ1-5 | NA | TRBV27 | ASLPAGPSNQPQH
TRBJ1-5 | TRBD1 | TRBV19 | ASGDRGLQPQH
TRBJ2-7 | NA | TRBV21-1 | ASSIIAGGSSYEQY
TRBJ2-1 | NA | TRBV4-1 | ASSQDPQGHSYDEQF
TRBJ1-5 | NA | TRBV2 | ASSEQYGQPQH
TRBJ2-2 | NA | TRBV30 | ARREVGGELF
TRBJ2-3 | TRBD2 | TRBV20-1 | SAKNLAGGSDTQY
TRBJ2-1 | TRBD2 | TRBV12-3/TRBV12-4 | ATTRGGQVEQF
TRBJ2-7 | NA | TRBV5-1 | ASSLAPDPRSSYEQY
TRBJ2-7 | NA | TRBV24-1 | ARTYEQY
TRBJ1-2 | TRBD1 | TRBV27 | ASSLSVAGTDYGYT
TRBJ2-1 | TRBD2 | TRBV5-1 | ASSGAGAWNEQF
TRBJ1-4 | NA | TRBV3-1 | ASSGGGFGSEKLF
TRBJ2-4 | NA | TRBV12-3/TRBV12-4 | ASSLGGENIQY
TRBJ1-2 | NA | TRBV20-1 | SALLRDIYGYT
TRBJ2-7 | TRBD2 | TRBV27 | ASSLFTSGRGEQY
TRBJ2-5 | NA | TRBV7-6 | ASSLAQETQY
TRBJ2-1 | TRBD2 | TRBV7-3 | ASSLTSGVNNEQF
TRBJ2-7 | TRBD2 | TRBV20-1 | SAYGTSGGYEQY
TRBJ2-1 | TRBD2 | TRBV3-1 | ASSQGPTSANEQF
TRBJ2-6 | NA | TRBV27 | ASSFSGTAGANVLT
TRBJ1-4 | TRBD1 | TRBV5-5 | ASSRQGTTNEKLF
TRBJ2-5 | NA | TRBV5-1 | ASSYQASETQY
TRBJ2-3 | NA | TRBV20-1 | SASGRDTQY
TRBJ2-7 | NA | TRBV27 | ASRGGSGNYEQY
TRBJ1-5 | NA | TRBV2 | ASRPGINQPQH
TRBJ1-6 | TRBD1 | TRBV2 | ASRGDRVNSPLH
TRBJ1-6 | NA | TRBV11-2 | ASRRFGDRHISPLH
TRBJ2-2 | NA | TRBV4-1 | ASSQEGSAGELF
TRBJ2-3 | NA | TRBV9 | ASSVGPPSGDTQY
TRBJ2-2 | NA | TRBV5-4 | ASSWRGDTGELF
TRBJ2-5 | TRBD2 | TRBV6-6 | ASSPTGTRGETQY
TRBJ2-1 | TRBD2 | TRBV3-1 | ASSQGLAGGEQF